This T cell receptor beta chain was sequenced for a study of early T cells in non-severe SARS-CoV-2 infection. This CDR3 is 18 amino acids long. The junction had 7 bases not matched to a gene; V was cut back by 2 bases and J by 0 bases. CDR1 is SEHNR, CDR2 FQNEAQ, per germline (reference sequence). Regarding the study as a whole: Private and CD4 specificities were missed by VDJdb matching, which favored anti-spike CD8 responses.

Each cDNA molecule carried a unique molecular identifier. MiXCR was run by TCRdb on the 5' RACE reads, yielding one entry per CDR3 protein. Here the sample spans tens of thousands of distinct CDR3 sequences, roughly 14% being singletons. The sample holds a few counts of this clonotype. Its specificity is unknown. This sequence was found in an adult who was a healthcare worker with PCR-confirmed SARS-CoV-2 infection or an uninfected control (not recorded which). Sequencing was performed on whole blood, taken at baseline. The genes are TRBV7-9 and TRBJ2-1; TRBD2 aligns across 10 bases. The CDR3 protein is CASSLTGLASSSYNEQFF. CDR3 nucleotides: TGTGCCAGCAGCTTAACGGGACTAGCGTCCAGCTCCTACAATGAGCAGTTCTTC. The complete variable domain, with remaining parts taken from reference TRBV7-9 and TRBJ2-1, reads DTGVSQNPRHKITKRGQNVTFRCDPISEHNRLYWYRQTLGQGPEFLTYFQNEAQLEKSRLLSDRFSAERPKGSFSTLEIQRTEQGDSAMYLCASSLTGLASSSYNEQFFGPGTRLTVL.